Below, 3 T cell receptor beta chains from the same sample are listed, as sequenced in a study of blood T cell repertoires in COVID-19. Assay: immunoSEQ multiplex PCR; the TCRdb copy retains only in-frame clones and omits some. The sample lists 200,000 to 300,000 clones, 70% to 90% occurring once. Sequences were obtained from peripheral blood. These TCRs come from a man aged 50 to 59 with acute or convalescent COVID-19.

This clone came up a few times. The chain combines TRBV9 with TRBJ2-3, with 8 nucleotides matching TRBD2. The ends lost 4 bases at V and 4 bases at J; junction bases unmatched: 5. The CDR3 extends over 14 amino acids. Germline V gene lookup returns CDR1 SGDLS and CDR2 YYNGEE. The CDR3 DNA reads as TGTGCCAGCAGCCCGGGGGGGGGTCCAGATACGCAGTATTTT. Its protein product is CASSPGGGPDTQYF.

The genes are TRBV20-1 and TRBJ2-5, with TRBD1 identical over 8 bases. V trimming: 3 bases; J trimming: 3 bases; junction bases outside the gene matches: 9. CDR1 is DFQATT, CDR2 SNEGSKA, per germline (reference sequence). This CDR3 comprises 15 residues. In DNA form, the CDR3 reads TGCAGTGCTAGTGATGGTCAGGGGGCCGAAGAGACCCAGTACTTC. Its translation is CSASDGQGAEETQYF.

This sequence joins TRBV2 and TRBJ1-2; D is unresolved. CDR1 is SNHLY, CDR2 FYNNEI, per germline. Trimming left V 0 bases short and J 2 bases short, with 7 bases between. The length of the CDR3 is 14 residues. This CDR3 is CASSEATKNYGYTF. The CDR3 DNA follows: TGTGCCAGCAGTGAAGCTACAAAAAACTATGGCTACACCTTC.